Following are 11 T cell receptor beta chains from one sample sequenced in a study of PD-L1 blockade in urothelial cancer. Time point specified: pretreatment peripheral blood. Produced via immunoSEQ multiplex PCR; TCRdb's table is partial and in-frame only. The sample carries about 51,000 clones, around 83% recorded once. Sequencing used PBMCs, obtained around atezolizumab (anti-PD-L1) treatment. Source of these receptors: a man aged 55 to 70 with urothelial cancer.

The V call is TRBV6-5, the J call TRBJ2-3; 8 nucleotides align to TRBD1. Germline V lookup: CDR1 MNHEY, CDR2 SVGAGI. The length of the CDR3 is 15 residues. The V segment lost 5 bases and the J segment 4 bases; nucleotides outside the gene matches: 8. CDR3 sequence reads: CASSRPGGPSDTQYF. CDR3 DNA sequence: TGTGCCAGCAGTAGACCAGGGGGCCCATCAGATACGCAGTATTTT.

This chain joins TRBV2 and TRBJ1-4; no clear D gene. In germline, CDR1 is SNHLY, CDR2 FYNNEI. This CDR3 is built from 12 residues. The germline V and J ends were trimmed by 5 bases and 5 bases, with 6 bases remaining between them. CDR3 DNA sequence: TGTGCCAGCAGTAGAGCGAATGAAAAACTGTTTTTT. This gives the protein CASSRANEKLFF. Variable domain in full (rest from reference TRBV2 and TRBJ1-4): EPEVTQTPSHQVTQMGQEVILRCVPISNHLYFYWYRQILGQKVEFLVSFYNNEISEKSEIFDDQFSVERPDGSNFTLKIRSTKLEDSAMYFCASSRANEKLFFGSGTQLSVL.

V is TRBV28 and J is TRBJ1-1; a weak D match, TRBD1 (5 bases). The CDR3 is made up of 14 amino acids. V was clipped by 3 bases and J by 1 base, with 9 bases between them. Germline CDR1 reads MDHEN; CDR2 reads SYDVKM. The CDR3 protein is CASSLGLQNTEAFF. The CDR3 DNA is TGTGCCAGCAGTTTGGGACTCCAGAACACTGAAGCTTTCTTT.

This clone occurred a few times. The rearrangement uses TRBV20-1 and TRBJ1-1, with D possibly being TRBD1 (6 bases). In germline, CDR1 is DFQATT, CDR2 SNEGSKA (reference sequence). The CDR3 is 10 residues long. Trimming cost V 3 bases and J 8 bases, with 7 bases left between them. As DNA, the CDR3 is TGCAGTGCTAGGGACAGAGAAGCTTTCTTT. This codes for CSARDREAFF.

This chain uses TRBV6-6 with TRBJ1-5; 7 positions agree with TRBD1. Looked up from germline, CDR1 is MNHNY and CDR2 is SVGAGI (reference sequence). With V trimmed by 1 base and J by 7 bases, 7 bases remained unmatched. The CDR3 covers 15 residues. CDR3 protein: CASSYLGGEGQPQHF. The CDR3 DNA reads as TGTGCCAGCAGTTACTTAGGGGGCGAGGGACAGCCCCAGCATTTT.

The chain employs TRBV18 and TRBJ2-3; TRBD1 aligns across 7 bases. V shed 4 bases, J shed 4 bases, and the junction held 8 bases outside the gene matches. The CDR3 has 15 amino acids. Germline V gene lookup returns CDR1 KGHSH and CDR2 LQKENI. CDR3 loop: CASSLRQGNSDTQYF. CDR3 coding DNA: TGTGCCAGCTCACTCAGACAGGGTAACTCAGATACGCAGTATTTT.

The chain uses TRBV29-1 and TRBJ2-1; maybe TRBD1 (6 bases). V was trimmed by 0 bases and J by 4 bases, leaving 16 bases between them. In germline, CDR1 is SQVTM, CDR2 ANQGSEA. The CDR3 runs to 16 residues. The CDR3 DNA reads TGCAGCGTTGAAGATATTGGGGGCCCGCGGTACAATGAGCAGTTCTTC. Translated, it gives CSVEDIGGPRYNEQFF.

CDR3 region: CAISATPGRGTEAFF. Written as DNA, the CDR3 is TGTGCCATCAGCGCGACACCCGGAAGGGGCACTGAAGCTTTCTTT. The chain employs TRBV10-3 and TRBJ1-1, with D possibly matching TRBD1 (5 bases). V lost 6 bases and J lost 4, with 18 bases in between. Germline V CDR1 and CDR2: ENHRY, SYGVKD. CDR3 length equals 15 residues.

The chain employs TRBV4-2 and TRBJ2-1, with 8 bases identical to TRBD2. The CDR3 has 17 amino acids. J was trimmed by 5 bases and V by 4 bases; bases with no gene match: 13. The germline CDR1 and CDR2 sequences are LGHNA and YNFKEQ. CDR3 residues: CASSRDNSGVPNNEQFF. The DNA of the CDR3 is TGTGCCAGCAGCCGGGACAATAGCGGGGTTCCCAACAATGAGCAGTTCTTC.

Regarding this clone: The junction departs from the called germline gene at one end, perhaps through a read error. This sequence joins TRBV11-2 and TRBJ2-1, with 12 bases identical to TRBD2. Germline CDR1 reads SGHAT; CDR2 reads FQNNGV. The CDR3 runs to 18 residues. CDR3 residues: CASSKNLGLAGDYSEQFF. As DNA, the CDR3 is TGTGCCAGCAGCAAAAACCTGGGACTAGCGGGTGACTACAGTGAGCAGTTCTTC. Combining the CDR3 with reference TRBV11-2 and TRBJ2-1 gives the whole variable domain EAGVAQSPRYKIIEKRQSVAFWCNPISGHATLYWYQQILGQGPKLLIQFQNNGVVDDSQLPKDRFSAERLKGVDSTLKIQPAKLEDSAVYLCASSKNLGLAGDYSEQFFGPGTRLTVL.

The chain uses TRBV12-5 and TRBJ2-7, with TRBD1 identical over 9 bases. Trimming cost V 5 bases and J 6 bases; bases outside gene matches: 5. The CDR3 runs to 13 residues. The V gene's germline CDR1 is LGHNT and CDR2 FRNRAP. CDR3 region: CASGIQGAGEQYF. CDR3 bases: TGTGCTAGTGGTATACAGGGGGCTGGCGAGCAGTACTTC. Drawing the rest from reference TRBV12-5 and TRBJ2-7, the complete variable domain is DARVTQTPRHKVTEMGQEVTMRCQPILGHNTVFWYRQTMMQGLELLAYFRNRAPLDDSGMPKDRFSAEMPDATLATLKIQPSEPRDSAVYFCASGIQGAGEQYFGPGTRLTVT.